This is a list of T cell receptor beta chains from one sample in a study of T cells in Graves' hyperthyroidism and ophthalmopathy. TCRdb ran MiXCR on the multiplex PCR reads and lists one entry per CDR3 protein. This sample carries over 700,000 distinct CDR3 sequences, more than 30% of them seen once, and the ten largest clones take roughly 8.3%. Sequences were obtained from blood. The receptors come from a young man with Graves' hyperthyroidism. Each CDR3 is given with its conserved first and last residue. D genes are given only for firm matches. Where a row states a size, it is once, few, many or the class of an expanded clone; other rows omit it.

J gene: TRBJ1-1; V gene: TRBV7-2; clone size: -; D gene: -; CDR3 protein: CASSSAGLGDRAFF; CDR3 DNA: TGTGCCAGCAGCTCAGCGGGGTTGGGGGACCGAGCTTTCTTT
J gene: TRBJ2-7; V gene: TRBV5-1; clone size: -; D gene: -; CDR3 protein: CASSLVEGQLSEQYF; CDR3 DNA: TGCGCCAGCAGCTTGGTTGAAGGACAGCTCTCCGAGCAGTACTTC
J gene: TRBJ1-6; V gene: TRBV10-3; clone size: once; D gene: -; CDR3 protein: CAISEERTDNSPLHF; CDR3 DNA: TGTGCCATCAGTGAGGAAAGGACGGATAATTCACCCCTCCACTTT
J gene: TRBJ2-7; V gene: TRBV12-3/TRBV12-4; clone size: -; D gene: -; CDR3 protein: CAIGNPYEQYF; CDR3 DNA: TGTGCCATCGGAAACCCCTACGAGCAGTACTTC
J gene: TRBJ2-7; V gene: TRBV5-1; clone size: once; D gene: TRBD2; CDR3 protein: CASSLARGTNSYEQYF; CDR3 DNA: TGCGCCAGCAGCTTGGCAAGAGGGACTAACTCCTACGAGCAGTACTTC
J gene: TRBJ2-7; V gene: TRBV9; clone size: few; D gene: -; CDR3 protein: CASSAGSGHGDEQYF; CDR3 DNA: TGTGCCAGCAGCGCCGGCTCGGGACATGGGGACGAGCAATACTTC
J gene: TRBJ2-5; V gene: TRBV5-1; clone size: few; D gene: TRBD1; CDR3 protein: CASSPRGQGDQETQYF; CDR3 DNA: TGCGCCAGCAGCCCCCGAGGACAGGGGGATCAAGAGACCCAGTACTTC
J gene: TRBJ1-5; V gene: TRBV15; clone size: -; D gene: -; CDR3 protein: CATSSSSGNQPQHF; CDR3 DNA: TGTGCCACCAGCAGTTCCTCAGGGAATCAGCCCCAGCATTTT
J gene: TRBJ1-2; V gene: TRBV7-9; clone size: -; D gene: -; CDR3 protein: CASSYKRQTREPNGYTF; CDR3 DNA: TGTGCCAGCAGCTACAAACGACAGACCCGAGAACCTAACGGCTACACCTTC
J gene: TRBJ2-7; V gene: TRBV24-1; clone size: -; D gene: TRBD1; CDR3 protein: CATSEGPGTGFSHEQYF; CDR3 DNA: TGTGCCACCAGTGAAGGCCCCGGGACAGGGTTTTCCCACGAGCAGTACTTC
J gene: TRBJ2-5; V gene: TRBV29-1; clone size: many; D gene: -; CDR3 protein: CSVVRGGQETQYF; CDR3 DNA: TGCAGCGTCGTCCGGGGAGGCCAAGAGACCCAGTACTTC
J gene: TRBJ1-5; V gene: TRBV2; clone size: -; D gene: -; CDR3 protein: CASRPILRGNQPQHF; CDR3 DNA: TGTGCCAGCAGGCCCATACTTAGGGGCAATCAGCCCCAGCATTTT
J gene: TRBJ1-6; V gene: TRBV15; clone size: many; D gene: -; CDR3 protein: CATSRDRGGSPLHF; CDR3 DNA: TGTGCCACCAGCAGAGACAGGGGAGGTTCACCCCTCCACTTT
J gene: TRBJ1-1; V gene: TRBV29-1; clone size: -; D gene: -; CDR3 protein: CSTLERLESTEAFF; CDR3 DNA: TGCAGCACCCTAGAAAGGTTGGAGAGCACTGAAGCTTTCTTT
J gene: TRBJ1-2; V gene: TRBV19; clone size: many; D gene: -; CDR3 protein: CASSIGTIYGYTF; CDR3 DNA: TGTGCCAGTAGTATAGGGACAATCTATGGCTACACCTTC
J gene: TRBJ2-7; V gene: TRBV7-2; clone size: many; D gene: -; CDR3 protein: CASSLDRAIYEQYF; CDR3 DNA: TGTGCCAGCAGCTTAGACAGAGCGATCTACGAGCAGTACTTC
J gene: TRBJ2-7; V gene: TRBV25-1; clone size: many; D gene: -; CDR3 protein: CASSERRDAWPYEQYF; CDR3 DNA: TGTGCCAGCAGTGAAAGAAGGGACGCCTGGCCCTACGAGCAGTACTTC
J gene: TRBJ1-5; V gene: TRBV19; clone size: many; D gene: TRBD1; CDR3 protein: CASATGQNQPQHF; CDR3 DNA: TGTGCCAGCGCGACAGGGCAGAATCAGCCCCAGCATTTT
J gene: TRBJ2-5; V gene: TRBV7-2; clone size: -; D gene: -; CDR3 protein: CASTPRGPTGETQYF; CDR3 DNA: TGTGCCAGCACCCCCCGGGGGCCCACGGGGGAGACCCAGTACTTC
J gene: TRBJ1-2; V gene: TRBV7-8; clone size: -; D gene: TRBD1; CDR3 protein: CASSPPGQGVSGGYTF; CDR3 DNA: TGTGCCAGCAGCCCACCGGGACAGGGAGTTTCGGGGGGCTACACCTTC
J gene: TRBJ2-2; V gene: TRBV10-3; clone size: -; D gene: TRBD2; CDR3 protein: CAISESGGDPNTGELFF; CDR3 DNA: TGTGCCATCAGTGAGTCTGGGGGGGACCCGAACACCGGGGAGCTGTTTTTT
J gene: TRBJ1-1; V gene: TRBV15; clone size: many; D gene: -; CDR3 protein: CATQQGGDTEAFF; CDR3 DNA: TGTGCCACCCAGCAGGGTGGGGACACTGAAGCTTTCTTT
J gene: TRBJ2-5; V gene: TRBV7-8; clone size: -; D gene: TRBD2; CDR3 protein: CASSLSGSAGFETQHF; CDR3 DNA: TGTGCCAGCAGCTTATCAGGGTCAGCGGGGTTTGAGACCCAGCACTTC
J gene: TRBJ1-5; V gene: TRBV20-1; clone size: many; D gene: -; CDR3 protein: CSARVGASNQPQHF; CDR3 DNA: TGCAGTGCTAGAGTAGGGGCGAGCAATCAGCCCCAGCATTTT
J gene: TRBJ2-7; V gene: TRBV28; clone size: -; D gene: TRBD1; CDR3 protein: CASSSRTGRYEQYF; CDR3 DNA: TGTGCCAGCAGTTCGAGGACAGGGAGGTACGAGCAGTACTTC
J gene: TRBJ1-1; V gene: TRBV19; clone size: many; D gene: -; CDR3 protein: CASTGRAGTEAFF; CDR3 DNA: TGTGCCAGTACCGGGAGGGCCGGCACTGAAGCTTTCTTT
J gene: TRBJ2-7; V gene: TRBV10-3; clone size: many; D gene: TRBD1; CDR3 protein: CAISERTGSPYEQYF; CDR3 DNA: TGTGCCATCAGTGAGCGGACAGGGAGCCCCTACGAGCAGTACTTC
J gene: TRBJ1-3; V gene: TRBV7-6; clone size: -; D gene: -; CDR3 protein: CASSQDSENTIYF; CDR3 DNA: TGTGCCAGCAGCCAAGATAGCGAAAACACCATATATTTT
J gene: TRBJ2-5; V gene: TRBV7-7; clone size: -; D gene: -; CDR3 protein: CASSLGPREIQYF; CDR3 DNA: TGTGCTAGCAGCTTGGGGCCTCGAGAGATCCAGTACTTC
J gene: TRBJ1-2; V gene: TRBV2; clone size: many; D gene: -; CDR3 protein: CASSDGRTNYGYTF; CDR3 DNA: TGTGCCAGCAGTGACGGCCGGACAAACTATGGCTACACCTTC
J gene: TRBJ2-3; V gene: TRBV10-3; clone size: -; D gene: -; CDR3 protein: CAISEGGSITDTQYF; CDR3 DNA: TGTGCCATCAGTGAAGGGGGGAGCATCACAGATACGCAGTATTTT
J gene: TRBJ1-4; V gene: TRBV19; clone size: many; D gene: -; CDR3 protein: CASSQEASINEKLFF; CDR3 DNA: TGTGCCAGTAGCCAAGAAGCGTCAATTAATGAAAAACTGTTTTTT
J gene: TRBJ2-7; V gene: TRBV2; clone size: -; D gene: TRBD1; CDR3 protein: CASSQSPGTGHDEQYF; CDR3 DNA: TGCGCCAGCAGCCAATCGCCCGGGACAGGGCACGACGAGCAGTACTTC
J gene: TRBJ2-3; V gene: TRBV29-1; clone size: -; D gene: -; CDR3 protein: CSVEERDRNTDTQYF; CDR3 DNA: TGCAGCGTTGAAGAAAGAGACAGAAACACAGATACGCAGTATTTT
J gene: TRBJ2-5; V gene: TRBV12-3/TRBV12-4; clone size: -; D gene: -; CDR3 protein: CASSELTQYF; CDR3 DNA: TGTGCCAGCAGTGAGCTGACACAGTACTTC
J gene: TRBJ2-2; V gene: TRBV12-3/TRBV12-4; clone size: -; D gene: TRBD1; CDR3 protein: CASSLGQGVGNGELFF; CDR3 DNA: TGTGCCAGCAGTTTGGGACAGGGAGTCGGGAACGGGGAGCTGTTTTTT
J gene: TRBJ1-3; V gene: TRBV7-2; clone size: few; D gene: -; CDR3 protein: CASSLPRSGNTIYF; CDR3 DNA: TGTGCCAGCAGCCTCCCCCGCTCTGGAAACACCATATATTTT
J gene: TRBJ2-5; V gene: TRBV19; clone size: many; D gene: -; CDR3 protein: CASSLGTGTQYF; CDR3 DNA: TGTGCCAGTTCCTTGGGGACGGGGACCCAGTACTTC